This T cell receptor (beta chain) was identified in a study of Tregs in tolerant kidney transplant recipients. The CDR3 consists of 16 residues. Trimming removed 2 bases at V and 0 bases at J, with 13 bases between. CDR1 and CDR2 from the germline V gene are SGHVS and FQNEAQ. Unstimulated regulatory T cells (CD4+CD25+CD127-), CD4+CD25- non-regulatory cells, CD4 and CD8 cells were FACS-sorted from thawed PBMCs. Some clones are missing from TCRdb's copy, which holds only in-frame ones; the method was immunoSEQ multiplex PCR. There are under 40,000 clones in the sample, with approximately 15% held by the top ten. With respect to this clone: The read stops 3 residues short of the end of the CDR3; the missing end is completed from the germline J gene.

The chain combines TRBV7-8 with TRBJ1-1, with a weak D call TRBD1 (5 bases). This specimen consisted of CD8+ T cells from blood, obtained before the transplant. The sequence derives from a human donor who received a combined kidney and bone marrow transplant. CDR3 DNA (partial): TGTGCCAGCAGCTTATATAGGGGTTCAATGAACACTGAA. Amino acids: CASSLYRGSMNTE. The full-length CDR3 reads as CASSLYRGSMNTEAFF.